This entry lists 9 T cell receptor beta chains sequenced from one sample in a study of blood T cell repertoires in COVID-19. TCRdb keeps only in-frame clones here, not all; method: immunoSEQ multiplex PCR. The sample includes about 140,000 clones, roughly 89% of them seen just once. The sample was peripheral blood. All receptors derive from a human donor in a cohort sampled during active COVID-19.

The chain employs TRBV11-3 and TRBJ1-4, with 10 bases aligning to TRBD1. The trim removed 5 bases at V and 0 bases at J, leaving 6 bases unmatched. The CDR3 loop spans 17 amino acids. The germline V gene has CDR1 SGHNT and CDR2 YENEEA. CDR3 sequence reads: CASSRLTGGATNEKLFF. CDR3 nucleotides: TGTGCCAGCAGCCGTCTGACAGGGGGCGCAACTAATGAAAAACTGTTTTTT.

The V gene is TRBV4-3, the J gene TRBJ2-1; D gene unclear. The V end was cut by 0 bases, the J end by 0 bases, with 9 bases between. Germline V CDR1 and CDR2: LGHNA, YSLEER. CDR3 length: 16 amino acids. The CDR3 is CASSQDRGSSYNEQFF. CDR3 DNA sequence: TGCGCCAGCAGCCAAGATCGCGGAAGCTCCTACAATGAGCAGTTCTTC.

This clone was detected a few times. The CDR3 here is CASSFGPGQEAFF. The CDR3 nucleotides are TGTGCCAGCAGCTTTGGCCCGGGACAGGAAGCTTTCTTT. The gene calls are TRBV7-3 and TRBJ1-1; 7 positions agree with TRBD1. This CDR3 region has 13 residues. Trimming took 3 bases from V and 8 from J; bases not matched to a gene: 6. Germline CDR1 reads SGHTA; CDR2 reads FQGTGA.

This clone showed up just once. The V call is TRBV28, the J call TRBJ2-5; D unresolved. This CDR3 has 15 residues. The germline V and J ends were trimmed by 8 bases and 7 bases, with 23 bases remaining between them. Germline assignment: CDR1 MDHEN and CDR2 SYDVKM. CDR3 sequence: CASSLRVSYGSTQYF. CDR3 bases: TGTGCCAGCTCCCTCCGGGTGTCCTATGGGTCGACCCAGTACTTC.

The V and J genes are TRBV27 and TRBJ2-5; TRBD1 aligns across 10 bases. This CDR3 spans 13 amino acids. CDR1 MNHEY and CDR2 SMNVEV come from the germline V gene (reference sequence). After removal of 7 bases from V and 2 bases from J, the junction contained 1 base not matched to a gene. The CDR3 sequence is CASKGQGQETQYF. The CDR3 DNA sequence: TGTGCCAGCAAGGGACAGGGGCAAGAGACCCAGTACTTC.

The rearrangement joins TRBV27 to TRBJ2-1, with TRBD2 matching over 9 bases. The CDR3 runs to 16 residues. CDR1 and CDR2 from the germline V gene are MNHEY and SMNVEV (reference sequence). V was pared by 4 bases and J by 11 bases, with 15 bases of the junction left unmatched. CDR3 in DNA: TGTGCCAGCAGTTCCCCAAGCGGGGGGCCCGTCTATAAGCAGTTCTTC. This translates into CASSSPSGGPVYKQFF.

This chain joins TRBV6-5 and TRBJ2-6; possibly TRBD2 for D (5 bases). V was trimmed by 4 bases and J by 0 bases, leaving 10 bases between them. CDR3 length: 16 residues. In germline, CDR1 is MNHEY, CDR2 SVGAGI. CDR3 region: CASSFPTNSGANVLTF. CDR3 DNA sequence: TGTGCCAGCAGTTTCCCGACTAACTCTGGGGCCAACGTCCTGACTTTC.

CDR3 bases: TGTGCCAGCAACGTACAGGGGAGCACTGAAGCTTTCTTT. Amino acids: CASNVQGSTEAFF. This sequence joins TRBV6-5 and TRBJ1-1, with 7 bases identical to TRBD1. The CDR3 is 13 residues long. The germline V gene encodes CDR1 MNHEY and CDR2 SVGAGI. V gave up 7 bases and J gave up 4 bases; unmatched junction bases: 6.

This clone has just one count. This chain connects TRBV30 to TRBJ2-7, with 9 bases lining up with TRBD2. There are 14 residues in the CDR3. From germline, CDR1 is GTSNPN and CDR2 SVGIG (reference sequence). The J segment lost 0 bases and the V segment lost 6 bases, leaving 6 bases of the junction unmatched. Here the CDR3 DNA reads TGTGCCTGCCGCGGGGGGGCCGCCTCCTACGAGCAGTACTTC. As protein: CACRGGAASYEQYF.